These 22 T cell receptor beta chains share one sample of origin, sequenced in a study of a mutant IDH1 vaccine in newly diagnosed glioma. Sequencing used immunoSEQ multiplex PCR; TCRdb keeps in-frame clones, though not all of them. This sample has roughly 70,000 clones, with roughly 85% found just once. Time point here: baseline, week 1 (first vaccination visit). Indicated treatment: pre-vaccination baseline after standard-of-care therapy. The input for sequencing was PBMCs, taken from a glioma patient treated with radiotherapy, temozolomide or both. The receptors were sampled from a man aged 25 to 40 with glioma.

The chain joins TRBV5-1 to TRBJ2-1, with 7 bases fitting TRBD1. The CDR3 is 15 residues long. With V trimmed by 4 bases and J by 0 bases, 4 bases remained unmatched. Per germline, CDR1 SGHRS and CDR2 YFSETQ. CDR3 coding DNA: TGCGCCAGCAGCGGCCACAGGGGCTCCTACAATGAGCAGTTCTTC. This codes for CASSGHRGSYNEQFF. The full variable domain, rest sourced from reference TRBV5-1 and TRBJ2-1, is KAGVTQTPRYLIKTRGQQVTLSCSPISGHRSVSWYQQTPGQGLQFLFEYFSETQRNKGNFPGRFSGRQFSNSRSEMNVSTLELGDSALYLCASSGHRGSYNEQFFGPGTRLTVL.

In DNA, the CDR3 is TGTGCCATCAGTGAAGAGTCGGGGCAGGGGACTGAAGCTTTCTTT. As protein: CAISEESGQGTEAFF. V gene TRBV10-3 combines with J gene TRBJ1-1; perhaps TRBD1 as D (6 bases). Germline assignment: CDR1 ENHRY and CDR2 SYGVKD. There are 15 residues in the CDR3. The V end was cut by 3 bases, the J end by 5 bases, with 16 bases between.

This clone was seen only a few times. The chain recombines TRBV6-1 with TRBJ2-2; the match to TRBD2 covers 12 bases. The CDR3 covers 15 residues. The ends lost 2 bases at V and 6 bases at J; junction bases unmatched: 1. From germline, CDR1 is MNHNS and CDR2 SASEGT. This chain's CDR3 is CASSELAGGPGELFF. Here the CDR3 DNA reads TGTGCCAGCAGTGAACTAGCGGGGGGGCCCGGGGAGCTGTTTTTT.

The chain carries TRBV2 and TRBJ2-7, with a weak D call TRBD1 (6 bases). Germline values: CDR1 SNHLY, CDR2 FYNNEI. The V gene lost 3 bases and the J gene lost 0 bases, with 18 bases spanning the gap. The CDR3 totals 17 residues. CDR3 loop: CASSEGAVYSSSYEQYF. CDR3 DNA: TGTGCCAGCAGTGAGGGGGCAGTTTATTCGAGCTCCTACGAGCAGTACTTC.

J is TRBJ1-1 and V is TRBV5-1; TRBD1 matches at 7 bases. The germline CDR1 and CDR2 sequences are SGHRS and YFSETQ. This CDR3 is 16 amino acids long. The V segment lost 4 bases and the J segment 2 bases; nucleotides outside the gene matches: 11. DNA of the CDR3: TGCGCCAGCAGCCCCGGCTTCGGACAGGACAACACTGAAGCTTTCTTT. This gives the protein CASSPGFGQDNTEAFF.

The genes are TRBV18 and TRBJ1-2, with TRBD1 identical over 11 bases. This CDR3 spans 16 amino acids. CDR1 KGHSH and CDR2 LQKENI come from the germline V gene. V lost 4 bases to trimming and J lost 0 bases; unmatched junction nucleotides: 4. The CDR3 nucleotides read TGTGCCAGCTCACAAGGACAGGGGGCGCCTAACTATGGCTACACCTTC. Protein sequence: CASSQGQGAPNYGYTF.

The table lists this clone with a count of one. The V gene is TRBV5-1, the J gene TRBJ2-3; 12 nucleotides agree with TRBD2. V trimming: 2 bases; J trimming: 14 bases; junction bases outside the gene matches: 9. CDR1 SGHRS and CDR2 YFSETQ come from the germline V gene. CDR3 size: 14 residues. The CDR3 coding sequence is TGCGCCAGCAGCTTCAAAGGGACTAGCGGGCCTTGGTATTTT. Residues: CASSFKGTSGPWYF.

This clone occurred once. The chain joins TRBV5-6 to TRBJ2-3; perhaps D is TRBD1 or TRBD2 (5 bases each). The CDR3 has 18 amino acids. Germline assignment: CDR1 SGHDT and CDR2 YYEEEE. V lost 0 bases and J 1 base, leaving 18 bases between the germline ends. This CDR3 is CASSLDYRRVRGTDTQYF. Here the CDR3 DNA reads TGTGCCAGCAGCTTGGATTACAGGCGGGTCCGGGGCACAGATACGCAGTATTTT.

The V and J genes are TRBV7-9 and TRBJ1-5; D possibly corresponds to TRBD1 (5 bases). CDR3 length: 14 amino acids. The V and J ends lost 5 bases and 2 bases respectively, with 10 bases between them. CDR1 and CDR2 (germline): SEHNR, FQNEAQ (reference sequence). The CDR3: CASSQSGGNQPQHF. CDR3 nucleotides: TGTGCCAGCAGCCAGTCGGGGGGCAATCAGCCCCAGCATTTT. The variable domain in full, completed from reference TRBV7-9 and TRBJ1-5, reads DTGVSQNPRHKITKRGQNVTFRCDPISEHNRLYWYRQTLGQGPEFLTYFQNEAQLEKSRLLSDRFSAERPKGSFSTLEIQRTEQGDSAMYLCASSQSGGNQPQHFGDGTRLSIL.

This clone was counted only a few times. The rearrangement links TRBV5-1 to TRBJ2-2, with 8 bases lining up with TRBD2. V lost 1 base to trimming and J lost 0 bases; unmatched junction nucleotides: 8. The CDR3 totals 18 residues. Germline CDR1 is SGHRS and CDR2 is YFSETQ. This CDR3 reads CASSLLFAGGSNTGELFF. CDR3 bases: TGCGCCAGCAGCTTGCTTTTTGCGGGGGGTTCGAACACCGGGGAGCTGTTTTTT.

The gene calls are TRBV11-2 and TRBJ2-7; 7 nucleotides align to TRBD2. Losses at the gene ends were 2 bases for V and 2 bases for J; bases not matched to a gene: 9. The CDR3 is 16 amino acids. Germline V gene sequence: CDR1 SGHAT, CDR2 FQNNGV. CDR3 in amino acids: CASSLSPKRDAYEQYF. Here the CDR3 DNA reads TGTGCCAGCAGCTTATCCCCGAAGCGGGACGCCTACGAGCAGTACTTC.

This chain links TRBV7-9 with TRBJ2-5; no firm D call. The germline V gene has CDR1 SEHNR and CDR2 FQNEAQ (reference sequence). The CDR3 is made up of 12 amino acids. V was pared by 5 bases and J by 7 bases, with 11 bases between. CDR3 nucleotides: TGTGCCAGCAGCCCCAGGTTAGGGACCCAGTACTTC. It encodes CASSPRLGTQYF.

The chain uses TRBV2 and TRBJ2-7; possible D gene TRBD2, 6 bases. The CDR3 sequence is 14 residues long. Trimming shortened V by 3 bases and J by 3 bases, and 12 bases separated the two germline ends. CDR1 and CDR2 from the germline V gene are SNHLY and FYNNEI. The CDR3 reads CASSESSVRYEQYF. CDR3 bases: TGTGCCAGCAGTGAGTCTAGCGTACGCTACGAGCAGTACTTC.

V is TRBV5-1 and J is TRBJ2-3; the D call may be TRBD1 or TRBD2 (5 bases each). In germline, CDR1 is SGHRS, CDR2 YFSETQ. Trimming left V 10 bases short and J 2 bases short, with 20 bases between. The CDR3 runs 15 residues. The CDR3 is CAARGGDENTDTQYF. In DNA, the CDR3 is TGCGCCGCGAGGGGTGGGGACGAAAACACAGATACGCAGTATTTT.

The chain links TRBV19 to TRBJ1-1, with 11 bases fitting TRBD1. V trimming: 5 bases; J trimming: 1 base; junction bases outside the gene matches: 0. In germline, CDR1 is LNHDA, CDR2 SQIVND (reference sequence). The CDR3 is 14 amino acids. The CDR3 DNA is TGTGCCAGTAGTGGACAGGGGGCGAACACTGAAGCTTTCTTT. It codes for CASSGQGANTEAFF.

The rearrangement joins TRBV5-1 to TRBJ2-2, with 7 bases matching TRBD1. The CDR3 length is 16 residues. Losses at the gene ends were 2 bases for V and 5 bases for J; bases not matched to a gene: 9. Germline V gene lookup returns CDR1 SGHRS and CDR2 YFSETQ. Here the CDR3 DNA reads TGCGCCAGCAGCTTACGGACAGGACTTCTTACCGGGGAGCTGTTTTTT. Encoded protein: CASSLRTGLLTGELFF.

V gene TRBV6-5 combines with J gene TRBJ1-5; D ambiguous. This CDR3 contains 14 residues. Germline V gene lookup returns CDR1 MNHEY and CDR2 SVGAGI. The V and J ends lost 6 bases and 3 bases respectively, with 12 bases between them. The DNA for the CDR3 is TGTGCCAGCAGGTTAGCAAGGTACAATCAGCCCCAGCATTTT. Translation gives CASRLARYNQPQHF.

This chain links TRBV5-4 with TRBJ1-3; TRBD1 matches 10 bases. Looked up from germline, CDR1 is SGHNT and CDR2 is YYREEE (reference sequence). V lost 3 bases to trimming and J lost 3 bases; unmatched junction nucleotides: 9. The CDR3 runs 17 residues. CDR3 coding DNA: TGTGCCAGCAGCTCAAAAGACAGGGGGCTGGGTGGAAACACCATATATTTT. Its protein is CASSSKDRGLGGNTIYF.

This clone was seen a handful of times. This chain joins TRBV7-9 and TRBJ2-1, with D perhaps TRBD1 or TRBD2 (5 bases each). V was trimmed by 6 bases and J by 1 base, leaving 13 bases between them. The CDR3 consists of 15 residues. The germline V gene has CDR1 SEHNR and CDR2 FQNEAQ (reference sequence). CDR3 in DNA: TGTGCCAGCAGTCTGGGGGTTATTTCCTACAATGAGCAGTTCTTC. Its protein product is CASSLGVISYNEQFF. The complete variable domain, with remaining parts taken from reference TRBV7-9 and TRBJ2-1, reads DTGVSQNPRHKITKRGQNVTFRCDPISEHNRLYWYRQTLGQGPEFLTYFQNEAQLEKSRLLSDRFSAERPKGSFSTLEIQRTEQGDSAMYLCASSLGVISYNEQFFGPGTRLTVL.

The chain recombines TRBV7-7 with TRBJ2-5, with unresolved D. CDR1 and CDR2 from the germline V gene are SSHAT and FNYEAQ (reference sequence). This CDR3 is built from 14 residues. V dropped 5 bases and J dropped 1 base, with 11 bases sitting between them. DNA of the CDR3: TGTGCCAGCAGCCGGACCATCCCCCAAGAGACCCAGTACTTC. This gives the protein CASSRTIPQETQYF.

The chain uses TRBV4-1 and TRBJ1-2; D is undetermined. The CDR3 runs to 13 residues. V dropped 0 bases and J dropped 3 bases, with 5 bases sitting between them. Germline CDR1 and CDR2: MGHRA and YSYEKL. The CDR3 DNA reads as TGCGCCAGCAGCCAAGATTTGTACTATGGCTACACCTTC. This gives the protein CASSQDLYYGYTF.

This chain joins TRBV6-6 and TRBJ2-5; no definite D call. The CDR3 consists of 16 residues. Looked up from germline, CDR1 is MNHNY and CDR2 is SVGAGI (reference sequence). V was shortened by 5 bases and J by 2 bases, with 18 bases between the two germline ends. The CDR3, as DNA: TGTGCCAGCAGTCCCCCCACACGGAATCCTCAAGAGACCCAGTACTTC. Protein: CASSPPTRNPQETQYF.